This T cell receptor beta chain emerged from a study of cytomegalovirus exposure and HLA in healthy donors. Overall study: The roughly 120 validation repertoires, a later analysis reported, used the same platform as the approximately 670 first-cohort repertoires.

Germline lookup yields CDR1 LNHDA and CDR2 SQIVND (reference sequence). The V gene end was trimmed by 4 bases and the J gene end by 2 bases; junction bases not matched to a gene: 15. The CDR3 spans 20 residues. While the first cohort had hundreds of subjects, the donors belonged to the separate validation cohort of about 120 subjects. Profiled with immunoSEQ multiplex PCR; TCRdb holds only in-frame clones, not every one. The sample holds under 200,000 clones, about 90% seen once. The sample consisted of PBMCs. The chain uses TRBV19 and TRBJ2-3, with TRBD2 matching 13 bases. This receptor was taken from a woman between 18 and 30 years old in good health and CMV-seropositive. CDR3: CASSTRSGLAGNVPTDTQYF. As DNA, the CDR3 is TGTGCCAGTAGTACCAGATCGGGACTAGCGGGAAACGTACCCACAGATACGCAGTATTTT.